This T cell receptor (beta chain) was sequenced for a study of shared clonotypes between healthy human individuals (TCRdb year 2020). Background on the whole study: A couple of women and a few men aged 18 to 49 years were included in the cohort. Leukapheresis yielded between about 0.94 and 9 billion PBMCs per donor. Blood TCR repertoires of several healthy adults were deeply sequenced to estimate repertoire size and the extent of clonotype sharing between individuals. For each donor, three plates each were used for CD4 naive and CD4 memory, two plates were used for CD8 naive, and one plate was used for CD8 memory. Different laboratories and diverse techniques were used to prepare libraries and sequence TCR repertoires, to increase sequencing depth and limit assay-specific biases.

Using the deep immunoSEQ assay, multiplex PCR amplified TCR CDR3 regions from genomic DNA. Genomic DNA extracted from each cell subset was distributed evenly over all wells of several immunoSEQ 96-well plates, and each plate served as one replicate. For sorted subsets, about 210 ng of genomic DNA, equivalent to some 30,000 T cell genomes, went into each replicate PCR. The purified libraries were quantified using a Qubit 3.0 fluorometer, sized with a Bioanalyzer 2100, and then quantified again using the KAPA Library Quantification kit. A separate single-read 150-cycle Illumina NextSeq 550 flow cell was used to sequence each immunoSEQ 96-well plate. The original pipeline was this. Because the immunoSEQ output included only junctional sequences and no quality scores, the filtering could not be the same as the filtering used for full-length reads. To assign V/J genes and CDR3, sequences were annotated using PyIR, a Python wrapper for IgBLAST v1.9, with IMGT germline references. Reads were removed for weak V/J assignments (E-value above 1e-6), missing CDR3, stop codons, out-of-frame junctions, or ambiguous translated residues. V3J clonotypes were defined as sequences sharing an identical inferred V gene, J gene, and CDR3 amino acid sequence. To compute the percentage overlap between repertoires, the number of shared unique clonotypes was divided by the size of the smaller repertoire. Repertoire richness was assessed with RTK rarefaction, the Chao1 estimator, and Recon v2.1 estimates of unobserved clonotypes. For all TCRbeta clonotypes obtained by the gDNA method from four donors, generation probabilities were computed with OLGA. The source is immuneACCESS, and TCRdb retained only in-frame sequences with V and J called. Part of the clones is not carried over; for the studies checked, unresolved V genes explain less than half of this, and the remainder is unexplained. V and J calls and clone size come straight from that table; D and trimming were deduced from the DNA. Within this sample are fewer than 350,000 clones, with roughly 87% of them counted one time only. Around 15% of the sample belongs to the ten largest clones.

V is pruned by 5 bases and J by 6 bases, leaving 13 bases of the junction without a gene match. Sequences SEHNR (CDR1) and FQNEAQ (CDR2) are obtained from the germline V gene (reference sequence). The CDR3 starts with the cysteine, ends with the phenylalanine, and has 16 residues. The DNA shown is the 48-base CDR3, in frame from base 1. On this clone: The antigen this receptor binds is unknown. Within one base of it there is no much larger clone, and no base qualities were kept.

The donors were healthy, HIV-negative adults who had no recently reported acute infections or vaccinations. Every donor was a Caucasian adult living in Nashville, Tennessee, USA. CD8 memory samples consisted of magnetically selected CD45RO+ cells combined with CCR7-negative CD45RA+ effector memory (TemRA) cells. After blood collection by leukapheresis, PBMCs were isolated using Ficoll-Histopaque density gradient centrifugation and then cryopreserved in the vapor phase of liquid nitrogen. Purity and quantity of every magnetically sorted T cell population were checked by analytical flow cytometry. Each sorted fraction had its genomic DNA isolated and then quantified by UV absorbance on a Nanodrop 2000c. On the study overall, not on this receptor specifically: Based on pairwise subsampling, the degree of clonotype sharing among donors was expected to be affected by sequencing depth. Only blood was sampled, and tissue TCR repertoires likely differ from those in blood. Even with the large sequencing depth, rarefaction of the sorted-subset datasets indicated that sequencing was incomplete. Naive subsets generally had larger estimated clonotype richness than memory subsets. Because the study included only a small number of donors, the genetic and exposure-history diversity represented was limited. Clonotypes shared by all four sorted-subset donors showed higher generation probabilities than non-shared clonotypes. Across four donors, approximately 5% of naive CD4, roughly 3.8% of naive CD8, 2% to 2.5% of memory CD4, and around 0.4% of memory CD8 clonotypes were shared.

The sequence was collected from a young man in good health. The sequencing sample was made of memory CD8+ T cells sorted from blood. The sample's cell subset or site label, decoded: CD45RO+ cells pooled with CCR7-negative TemRA cells. The chain was built from TRBV7-9 and TRBJ2-3; 8 central nucleotides agree with TRBD2. In nucleotides, the sequence is TGTGCCAGCAGCCCTTGGGCGGGAGGACCAGGGGATACGCAGTATTTT. Its amino acids are CASSPWAGGPGDTQYF.